This TCR beta chain was profiled in a study of cytomegalovirus exposure and HLA in healthy donors (dated by TCRdb to the late 2010s). Broadly, across the study: An earlier analysis of 587 of the donors reported about 300 Gb of sequence data and around 100 million unique TCR beta sequences obtained from 180 million or so T cells. An early release covering around 630 HLA-typed donors comprised approximately 300 gigabases of sequencing data and roughly 86 million unique TCR sequences. Among the roughly 430 genotyped donors, around 79% belonged to the genetic ancestry cluster associated with self-reported Caucasian donors. The study aimed to test whether signatures of past pathogen exposure could be identified by cataloging public T cell receptors. The T cell repertoires of around 670 subjects were profiled by immunosequencing and related to cytomegalovirus serostatus. Besides the first cohort of about 730 subjects, a separate validation cohort made up of over 95 different subjects was used. High-throughput TCR immunosequencing, statistical association of individual TCRs with disease status, and machine learning were combined to predict cytomegalovirus infection status. A later analysis re-analyzed previously published TCR beta repertoires from roughly 690 donors and added high-resolution HLA genotyping to study TCR occurrence patterns. Rather than drawing on any new phenotypic data, the later analysis identified candidate immune exposures from TCR beta sequences and the way those sequences occurred across donors. An earlier analysis of 500 to 650 of the donors applied high-throughput TCR beta sequencing to assess whether each TCR beta V gene segment acted as functional or pseudogenic. Donor age, sex, ethnicity and CMV serostatus were collected together with the repertoire data. A later genetic analysis used genome-wide SNP genotypes for 398 of the 666 donors, treating that subset as a discovery cohort. Every discovery cohort repertoire had been produced on one sequencing platform. Class I and class II HLA loci were covered by the typing at four-digit resolution. The number of donors typed differed by locus, with about 629-630 for A, B, C, DRB1 and DQB1, more than 500 for DQA1, over 600 for DPA1, and some 440 for DPB1. Because of strong linkage in the cohort, roughly five DR-DQ haplotypes were treated as single units for association and clustering. On average, approximately 250,000 unique TCR beta nucleotide sequences were sequenced per donor among about 400 genotyped donors of the cohort, with roughly 18% of those sequences being non-productive.

The cohort was made up of approximately 700 healthy bone marrow donors. Cohort members were all nominally healthy when sampled, although unrecorded immune exposures were likely present. The donor was CMV seronegative and was included in the group of 352 seronegative cohort members. Each donor provided a peripheral blood sample, and peripheral blood mononuclear cells were used for TCR beta sequencing. The Qiagen DNeasy Blood Extraction Kit was used to extract genomic DNA from the blood cell samples. Broader findings and caveats from the paper: In vitro tests confirmed that a few of the cytomegalovirus-associated TCR beta chains recognize cytomegalovirus antigens. Because HLA typing was missing for some donors at each locus, association tests included only the typed subset. While some public TCRs were present in many individuals, most TCR sequences turned up only very rarely across donors. In a later analysis, HLA-associated TCR beta chains showed more clonal expansion and lower generation probabilities than non-associated chains that were equally common. A later genetic analysis associated a missense DCLRE1C variant with V-gene and J-gene trimming of TCR beta chains, and an independent cohort replicated the association. Only TCR beta chains were sequenced in this cohort, and the absence of alpha or paired-chain data limited detectable features. Correlated functional status among segregating V segments might be attributable to linkage disequilibrium, but an unknown experimental factor could not be ruled out. In a later analysis, several top co-occurrence clusters were reported to appear linked to parvovirus B19, influenza, CMV and Epstein-Barr virus. Because the 87-base-pair reads could not distinguish some IMGT-functional V segments, including TRBV6-2 and TRBV6-3, those segments were excluded. The classifier was reported to diagnose cytomegalovirus status with high specificity and sensitivity in both the original cohort and the validation cohort. In an earlier analysis of some 500 of the donors, most TCR beta V segments appeared in productive rearrangements about 87% or about 30% of the time, broadly matching IMGT annotations. According to a later analysis, TCR association rates differed among HLA loci, with DRB1 alleles showing the most associated TCRs and HLA-C alleles showing the fewest. It was suggested by the authors that the approach could potentially be generalized to other disease states and immunological phenotypes. In a later genetic analysis, fewer N-insertions in productive TCRs were reported among donors in an Asian-associated ancestry cluster than the approximately 710-donor mean. Immune exposure information for the cohort was limited to CMV serostatus. A later analysis associated around 16,000 TCR beta sequences with specific HLA alleles at a false discovery rate of 0.05. According to a later analysis, most CMV-associated TCR beta chains appeared to be HLA-restricted, and the HLA associations seemed to be driven largely by CMV exposure. In the study, 164 TCR beta chains were listed as associated with cytomegalovirus. A cluster of highly shared sequence variants was judged likely to represent a technical artifact of the sequencing pipeline. Presence/absence analyses assumed roughly uniform sequencing depth across donors, an assumption that may not hold. When HLA alleles, especially DR and DQ, strongly co-occurred, attributing TCR associations to individual alleles was difficult. A further reported finding was that TCR beta sequences accurately predicted the HLA-A and HLA-B alleles for most subjects in the first cohort. Because counts were too low, under 20 rarely observed V segments, including chromosome 9 orphons, were left out of the earlier analysis of 500 to 650 of the donors.

The CDR3 covers 19 residues, taking in both the cysteine and the phenylalanine. Only CDR3 DNA remains: 57 bases, in frame from the first base. From a lookup of the germline V gene, CDR1 and CDR2 are SGHVS and FNYEAQ. The germline V and J ends show losses of 11 bases and 4 bases respectively, and no gene match explains 23 bases of the junction. With regard to this clone: Its antigen remains undetermined. Per-nucleotide qualities are absent, and no much larger clonotype sits a single base away.

The method was the immunoSEQ multiplex PCR assay. For the multiplex PCR, a mixture combining 60 forward primers for TCR Vbeta segments and 13 reverse primers for TCR Jbeta segments was used. The CDR3 region of rearranged TCR beta genes was amplified from genomic DNA by a multiplex PCR assay. On the Illumina HiSeq System, the amplified TCR beta libraries were sequenced as 87-base-pair reads. The study's own analysis went as follows. A later analysis tallied 70 million to 100 million unique TCR beta chains across the 550 to 850 repertoires, and around 12 million of those chains were shared by two or more donors. Raw reads were error-corrected and collapsed into unique sequences by a nearest-neighbor algorithm in which closely related sequences were merged to remove PCR and sequencing errors. CDR3 sequences were aligned to IMGT reference sequences to assign V, D and J gene segments. For a sequence to be retained, a match of at least six nucleotides to both a V gene segment and a J gene segment was required. A rearrangement counted as productive if the CDR3 had no stop codons and remained in frame with V and J, and every other rearrangement counted as non-productive. CDR3 was defined according to IMGT convention as the region running from the second conserved V-encoded cysteine to the conserved J-encoded phenylalanine. The earlier analysis of about 610 of the donors excluded sequences that lacked an unambiguous match to a single V gene segment. An earlier analysis of 587 of the donors classified V segments as functional when productive rearrangements were above 56.7% and as segregating when the standard deviation between donors was above 5%. A statistical classification framework was developed to diagnose cytomegalovirus status using the catalog of TCR beta chain sequences. In a later analysis, V and J genes were assigned by comparing TCR nucleotide sequences against IMGT/GENE-DB human TR gene sequences. A later analysis assigned CDR3 sequences and most-parsimonious VDJ recombination scenarios with the TCRdist pipeline. In a later analysis, each TCR beta chain was defined by its CDR3 amino acid sequence together with its V-gene family, and reads without a unique V-gene family were excluded. In a later analysis, several hundred highly shared, low-generation-probability nucleotide sequences were removed to address suspected cross-contamination and a sequencing artifact. A later analysis calculated a clonal expansion index for each public chain from normalized within-repertoire ranks of inferred template counts. In a later analysis, generation probabilities were computed using a VDJ recombination model fitted to out-of-frame rearrangements, and the results were checked against IGoR. Hypergeometric tests were used in a later analysis to score TCR-TCR, TCR-HLA and TCR-CMV co-occurrence, with a repertoire-size bias correction applied to the TCR pairs. False discovery rates were estimated in a later analysis by permuting HLA or CMV assignments 20 times. In a later analysis, co-occurring TCRs were grouped with DBSCAN, and TCRdist sequence similarity was added when clustering was performed within HLA-allele-positive subsets. For co-occurrence clustering, repertoires with fewer than 30,000 or more than 120,000 public chains were excluded, along with roughly 5 repertoires with anomalous nucleotide sharing. TCRdb took over this immuneACCESS table, retaining in-frame rearrangements with V and J assigned. Such tables are incomplete; in checked studies, under half of the missing clones stem from an unresolved V gene, and the remainder is unexplained. V, J and clone size reflect that table, while D and trimming were determined from the DNA. This sample has roughly 200,000 clones in its table, and around 77% of those were observed once. Together, the top ten hold about 2.7% of the sample.

The TCR sequence derives from a woman under 40 in good health and CMV-seronegative. Rearrangement joined TRBV7-6 to TRBJ2-2; the central 9 bases match TRBD1. The sample was PBMCs. The nucleotide sequence reads as follows: TGTGCCTCACCCGACGGGGACAGGGACCTCGATAGTGTCACCGGGGAGCTGTTTTTT. It translates as CASPDGDRDLDSVTGELFF.